The 3 T cell receptor beta chains below come from one sample, sequenced in a study of cytomegalovirus exposure and HLA in healthy donors (dated by TCRdb to 2015 to 2018). Library preparation was by the immunoSEQ multiplex PCR assay. For the multiplex PCR, a mixture combining 60 forward primers for TCR Vbeta segments and 13 reverse primers for TCR Jbeta segments was used. The immuneACCESS repertoire file appears here via TCRdb, limited to in-frame rearrangements. These files lack a portion of the clones; in checked studies, under half of the deficit traces to unresolved V genes, and the cause of the others is not known. The sample includes about 130,000 clones, with more than 9% observed a single time. The ten largest make up about 4.6% of the sample. Material for sequencing was PBMCs. These receptors were collected from a woman in her late teens or twenties in good health and CMV-seropositive.

This clone was seen more than once but under ten times. One end of the junction is discordant with germline, which a read error may explain. The chain couples TRBV2 to TRBJ2-5, with D tentatively TRBD1 (5 bases). The CDR3 is 11 residues long. Germline-derived CDR1 and CDR2 are SNHLY and FYNNEI. The CDR3 nucleotides are TGTGCCAGCATCAGGGTCGAGACCCAGCACTTC. It translates to CASIRVETQHF.

This chain joins TRBV15 and TRBJ1-2, with 8 bases that match TRBD1. Looked up from germline, CDR1 is LNHNV and CDR2 is YYDKDF (reference sequence). The length of the CDR3 is 14 residues. The V segment lost 5 bases and the J segment 4 bases; nucleotides outside the gene matches: 6. The chain's CDR3 is CATSQVGTGYGYTF. In nucleotides, the CDR3 is TGTGCCACCAGCCAAGTTGGGACAGGCTATGGCTACACCTTC.

This clone was counted a few times. The chain links TRBV5-6 to TRBJ1-2; the match to TRBD1 covers 10 bases. V lost 4 bases, J lost 3 bases, and 3 bases stayed unmatched. The CDR3 runs 14 residues. Germline loops: CDR1 SGHDT, CDR2 YYEEEE. This chain's CDR3 is CASSPGQGYYGYTF. The DNA of the CDR3 is TGTGCCAGCAGCCCGGGACAGGGGTACTATGGCTACACCTTC.